This T cell receptor beta chain came from a study of blood T cell repertoires in COVID-19. In the study overall: Samples taken during acute and convalescent COVID-19 were collected in the United States, Italy and Spain.

V lost 1 base, J lost 8 bases, and 14 bases lay in between. The CDR3 is 14 residues long. The V gene's germline CDR1 is SEHNR and CDR2 FQNEAQ (reference sequence). Repertoires were generated with immunoSEQ multiplex PCR, while TCRdb's copy carries only in-frame clones and drops some. The sample carries about 99,000 clones, 70% to 85% recorded once. The source material was peripheral blood. This sequence was found in a woman aged 80 or over with active or convalescent COVID-19. The chain couples TRBV7-9 to TRBJ1-2; TRBD1 might be the D (6 bases). CDR3: CASSLDGYREGYTF. For the CDR3, the DNA is TGTGCCAGCAGCTTAGATGGCTACAGGGAGGGCTACACCTTC.